These T cell receptor beta chains were read from a single sample in a study of blood T cell repertoires in COVID-19. Assay used: immunoSEQ multiplex PCR; TCRdb lists only in-frame clones, some missing. Of about 75,000 clones in the sample, less than 90% are singletons; the top ten hold about 6.5%. The specimen sequenced was peripheral blood. The receptor set was obtained from an older man with COVID-19, enrolled during active disease. Each CDR3 is given with its conserved first and last residue. D genes are given only for firm matches. A clone size is listed for some rows: how often the clone was seen (once, few, many), or a class if it is expanded.

d_call j_call clone_size v_call cdr3_aa cdr3_nt
- TRBJ2-2 - TRBV6-6 CASSYSQNTGELFF TGTGCCAGCAGTTACTCTCAGAACACCGGGGAGCTGTTTTTT
TRBD1 TRBJ1-1 - TRBV25-1 CASTGTGRNSEAFF TGTGCCAGCACCGGGACAGGCCGTAACTCTGAAGCTTTCTTT
TRBD2 TRBJ2-7 - TRBV7-6 CASSKGGLATYEQYF TGTGCCAGCAGCAAGGGGGGACTAGCGACCTACGAGCAGTACTTC
TRBD1 TRBJ2-7 few TRBV18 CASSPHFRGTYEQYF TGTGCCAGCTCACCACATTTCAGGGGGACCTACGAGCAGTACTTC
TRBD1 TRBJ1-2 once TRBV11-2 CASSLAGTEINGYTF TGTGCCAGCAGCTTAGCTGGGACAGAGATCAATGGCTACACCTTT
- TRBJ2-1 - TRBV7-2 CASSSFGGSSYNEQFF TGTGCCAGCAGCTCCTTTGGTGGCAGCTCCTACAATGAGCAGTTCTTC
- TRBJ1-5 - TRBV18 CASSPAGNQPQHF TGTGCCAGCTCACCAGCAGGCAATCAGCCCCAGCATTTT
TRBD1 TRBJ1-5 few TRBV19 CASMPRDRALGQPQHF TGTGCCAGTATGCCCCGGGACAGGGCCCTCGGACAGCCCCAGCATTTT
TRBD2 TRBJ2-1 - TRBV4-2 CASSQELAGGTNEQFF TGTGCCAGCAGCCAAGAATTAGCGGGGGGGACAAATGAGCAGTTCTTC
- TRBJ1-3 - TRBV18 CASSPALGASGNTIYF TGTGCCAGCTCACCAGCATTGGGGGCGTCTGGAAACACCATATATTTT
- TRBJ1-2 - TRBV2 CASSGGGPGASTRYGYTF TGTGCCAGCAGTGGGGGAGGGCCAGGGGCCTCCACGAGGTATGGCTACACCTTC
TRBD1 TRBJ2-7 - TRBV7-2 CASSLAPGQGAYEQYF TGTGCCAGCAGCTTAGCTCCGGGACAGGGGGCTTACGAGCAGTACTTC
- TRBJ2-1 - TRBV4-1 CASSQVVGLYNEQFF TGCGCCAGCAGCCAAGTAGTGGGACTTTACAATGAGCAGTTCTTC
- TRBJ1-3 - TRBV28 CASTPGGLGNTIYF TGTGCCAGCACCCCTGGAGGGCTCGGAAACACCATATATTTT
TRBD1 TRBJ1-1 - TRBV18 CASSPDRWSTEAFF TGTGCCAGCTCACCGGACAGGTGGTCCACTGAAGCTTTCTTT
- TRBJ2-6 - TRBV3-1/TRBV3-2 CASSQTDSGANVLTF TGTGCCAGCAGCCAAACTGATTCTGGGGCCAACGTCCTGACTTTC
- TRBJ1-2 - TRBV5-1 CASSPQGEVTYGYTF TGCGCCAGCAGCCCGCAGGGTGAGGTTACATATGGCTACACCTTC
- TRBJ1-6 - TRBV11-3 CASSLEGGDNSPLHF TGTGCCAGCAGCTTAGAGGGGGGTGACAATTCACCCCTCCACTTT
- TRBJ2-7 - TRBV4-2 CASSPAEDRPYEQYF TGTGCCAGCAGTCCAGCCGAAGACAGGCCCTACGAGCAGTACTTC
TRBD2 TRBJ2-3 - TRBV2 CASSAGLAGADTQYF TGTGCCAGCAGTGCCGGACTAGCGGGGGCAGATACGCAGTATTTT
TRBD1 TRBJ1-2 - TRBV3-1/TRBV3-2 CASSQDSTGDRHGYTF TGTGCCAGCAGCCAAGATAGCACAGGGGATCGGCATGGCTACACCTTC
TRBD1 TRBJ1-5 - TRBV7-8 CASSLGFGRGHQPQHF TGTGCCAGCAGCTTAGGGTTTGGCAGGGGGCATCAGCCCCAGCATTTT
- TRBJ1-4 once TRBV15 CATSRATGWPATNEKLFF TGTGCCACCAGCAGAGCGACCGGGTGGCCTGCAACTAATGAAAAACTGTTTTTT
- TRBJ2-3 once TRBV15 CATSRRTGTDTQYF TGTGCCACCAGCAGACGGACTGGCACAGATACGCAGTATTTT
- TRBJ1-1 few TRBV19 CASSEQGRYTEAFF TGTGCCAGTAGTGAACAGGGTCGGTACACTGAAGCTTTCTTT
TRBD1 TRBJ2-7 - TRBV4-1 CASSQTGTGVYEQYF TGCGCCAGCAGCCAAACCGGGACAGGGGTTTACGAGCAGTACTTC
TRBD1 TRBJ2-3 - TRBV28 CASSMTGGVGLGQYF TGTGCCAGCAGTATGACAGGGGGCGTTGGCCTGGGGCAGTATTTT
- TRBJ1-5 - TRBV9 CASSVAVNQPQHF TGTGCCAGCAGCGTGGCCGTCAATCAGCCCCAGCATTTT
- TRBJ2-1 - TRBV3-1/TRBV3-2 CASSRQGSDEQFF TGTGCCAGCAGCCGGCAGGGTTCCGATGAGCAGTTCTTC
TRBD1 TRBJ2-1 - TRBV5-6 CASSFGTGPNNEQFF TGTGCCAGCAGCTTCGGGACAGGTCCCAACAATGAGCAGTTCTTC
- TRBJ2-7 - TRBV18 CASSPHSGSSYEQYF TGTGCCAGCTCACCTCACTCCGGGAGCTCCTACGAGCAGTACTTC
TRBD1 TRBJ2-7 - TRBV4-1 CASSQEPGQGLREQYF TGCGCCAGCAGCCAAGAACCGGGACAGGGGCTGCGGGAGCAGTACTTC
TRBD1 TRBJ1-2 few TRBV5-5 CASSLSQGASGYTF TGTGCCAGCAGCTTGTCCCAGGGGGCTAGCGGCTACACCTTC
TRBD1 TRBJ2-2 - TRBV27 CASSFDRATGELFF TGTGCCAGCAGTTTCGACAGGGCCACCGGGGAGCTGTTTTTT
- TRBJ1-5 - TRBV5-8 CASSNHWGGLLNQPQHF TGTGCCAGCAGCAACCACTGGGGAGGCCTACTCAATCAGCCCCAGCATTTT
- TRBJ2-2 - TRBV7-3 CASSLMGGGSGELFF TGTGCCAGCAGCTTAATGGGAGGGGGATCCGGGGAGCTGTTTTTT
- TRBJ1-2 once TRBV6-5 CASSSQGRTNYGYTF TGTGCCAGCTCCTCACAGGGTCGGACTAACTATGGCTACACCTTC
TRBD1 TRBJ1-2 few TRBV15 CATSRERTGVYGYTF TGTGCCACCAGCAGAGAAAGGACAGGGGTTTATGGCTACACCTTC
TRBD2 TRBJ2-1 - TRBV27 CASSPTGTGVASGGGTKFF TGTGCCAGCAGTCCCACCGGGACAGGGGTTGCTAGCGGGGGGGGCACTAAGTTCTTC
- TRBJ1-6 - TRBV2 CASSPEGGSPLHF TGTGCCAGCAGCCCGGAGGGAGGCTCACCCCTCCACTTT
- TRBJ1-5 - TRBV7-8 CASSLGPGDAGPPQHF TGTGCCAGCAGCTTAGGACCGGGGGACGCCGGGCCGCCCCAGCATTTT
- TRBJ2-7 - TRBV12-3/TRBV12-4 CASSLSHEQYF TGTGCCAGCAGCCTATCCCACGAGCAGTACTTC
- TRBJ1-1 - TRBV2 CASSAFNTEAFF TGTGCCAGCAGTGCGTTTAACACTGAAGCTTTCTTT
- TRBJ2-7 - TRBV6-6 CASSYIDRSWKEQYF TGTGCCAGCAGTTACATCGACAGGTCCTGGAAGGAGCAGTACTTC
- TRBJ2-3 - TRBV5-1 CASSLDAGGADTQYF TGCGCCAGCAGCTTGGACGCGGGTGGTGCAGATACGCAGTATTTT
TRBD1 TRBJ2-2 - TRBV9 CASSVRQGASGELFF TGTGCCAGCAGCGTCCGACAGGGGGCGAGCGGGGAGCTGTTTTTT
TRBD1 TRBJ2-7 - TRBV13 CASSQDRVAYEQYF TGTGCCAGCAGCCAGGACAGGGTAGCCTACGAGCAGTACTTC
- TRBJ2-7 - TRBV12-3/TRBV12-4 CASRPTGTYEQYF TGTGCCAGCAGGCCCACAGGGACGTACGAGCAGTACTTC
- TRBJ1-5 once TRBV27 CASSLSGFEPQHF TGTGCCAGCAGTTTGTCAGGTTTTGAGCCCCAGCATTTT
TRBD1 TRBJ2-7 - TRBV18 CASSPQTGEGYEQYF TGTGCCAGCTCACCACAGACAGGGGAAGGCTACGAGCAGTACTTC
- TRBJ1-1 - TRBV5-6 CASSLEGAEGAFF TGTGCCAGCAGCTTGGAAGGGGCGGAGGGGGCTTTCTTT
- TRBJ1-1 few TRBV12-3/TRBV12-4 CASSYRVTEAFF TGTGCCAGCAGTTACAGGGTCACTGAAGCTTTCTTT
TRBD1 TRBJ2-6 - TRBV27 CASSSQTGRSSGANVLTF TGTGCCAGCAGTTCCCAGACAGGGCGTTCTTCTGGGGCCAACGTCCTGACTTTC
TRBD2 TRBJ2-1 once TRBV28 CASSGILLAGGYNEQFF TGTGCCAGCAGTGGGATCCTACTAGCGGGGGGATACAATGAGCAGTTCTTC
- TRBJ2-1 - TRBV5-1 CASSLVTGSSYNEQFF TGCGCCAGCAGCTTGGTAACAGGGAGCTCCTACAATGAGCAGTTCTTC
- TRBJ2-2 - TRBV10-3 CAISEGRTGELFF TGTGCCATCAGTGAGGGGCGCACCGGGGAGCTGTTTTTT
- TRBJ1-2 few TRBV11-2 CASSWGDYGYTF TGTGCCAGCAGCTGGGGGGACTATGGCTACACCTTC
TRBD2 TRBJ2-7 - TRBV27 CASSLVGSGDEQYF TGTGCCAGCAGTCTCGTGGGTAGCGGGGACGAGCAGTACTTC
- TRBJ1-1 - TRBV10-3 CAITVTVNTEAFF TGTGCCATCACCGTGACAGTGAACACTGAAGCTTTCTTT